Shown below are 24 T cell receptor beta chains from a single sample sequenced in a study of identical twins. TCRdb itself ran the 5' RACE reads through MiXCR, one entry per CDR3 protein. The data show about 730,000 distinct CDR3 sequences, 21% seen once. The same data also contributed to another study, on T cells expressing NK-cell markers.

Specimen: PBMCs. These receptors were obtained from a woman aged 18-30 years in good health.

This clonotype has ten or more counts. In nucleotides, the CDR3 is TGTGCCAGCAGCTTGGGACTAGCGGTCCAAGAGACCCAGTACTTC. Its protein product is CASSLGLAVQETQYF. The rearrangement uses TRBV7-2 and TRBJ2-5, with 11 bases matching TRBD2. J was trimmed by 1 base and V by 3 bases; bases with no gene match: 1. Looked up from germline, CDR1 is SGHTA and CDR2 is FQGNSA. CDR3 length: 15 amino acids. The full variable domain, its missing parts supplied by reference TRBV7-2 and TRBJ2-5, is GAGVSQSPSNKVTEKGKDVELRCDPISGHTALYWYRQSLGQGLEFLIYFQGNSAPDKSGLPSDRFSAERTGGSVSTLTIQRTQQEDSAVYLCASSLGLAVQETQYFGPGTRLLVL.

This clonotype was observed a few times. This chain links TRBV6-5 with TRBJ1-3; TRBD1 matches at 12 bases. The CDR3 consists of 19 residues. V dropped 2 bases and J dropped 5; count of bases not matched to a gene: 13. Germline V gene data show CDR1 as MNHEY and CDR2 as SVGAGI. The DNA of the CDR3 is TGTGCCAGCAGTTACGGGACAGGGGGCAGGGGGCACGTAAGAAACACCATATATTTT. The encoded protein is CASSYGTGGRGHVRNTIYF.

This clonotype turned up a few times. The rearrangement joins TRBV12-3 or TRBV12-4 to TRBJ2-2; 10 positions agree with TRBD2. The CDR3 runs 15 residues. The V gene end was trimmed by 4 bases and the J gene end by 4 bases; junction bases not matched to a gene: 3. The CDR3 nucleotides are TGTGCCAGCAGTTCCCAGCGGGAGGGCACCGGGGAGCTGTTTTTT. Amino acid sequence: CASSSQREGTGELFF.

The chain combines TRBV13 with TRBJ2-3; D unresolved. V was trimmed by 5 bases and J by 6 bases, leaving 15 bases between them. The CDR3 consists of 14 residues. The germline CDR1 and CDR2 sequences are PRHDT and FYEKMQ (reference sequence). DNA of the CDR3: TGTGCCAGCAGCCGCTACGAGGCTTCCGATACGCAGTATTTT. This sequence encodes CASSRYEASDTQYF.

J is TRBJ2-5 and V is TRBV25-1, with 8 bases that match TRBD1. V shed 1 base and J 1 base; nucleotides not matched to a gene: 5. The CDR3 consists of 16 residues. CDR1 is MGHDK and CDR2 is SYGVNS in the germline V gene. The CDR3 reads CASSEFQGALQETQYF. The CDR3 coding sequence is TGTGCCAGCAGTGAATTCCAGGGGGCGCTCCAAGAGACCCAGTACTTC.

This chain connects TRBV10-2 to TRBJ2-1; D is unclear. V was pared by 8 bases and J by 1 base, with 12 bases between. Germline assignment: CDR1 WSHSY and CDR2 SAAADI. The CDR3 has 14 amino acids. The chain's CDR3 is CASGLANSYNEQFF. The CDR3 DNA is TGCGCCAGCGGGCTCGCCAATTCCTACAATGAGCAGTTCTTC.

The chain recombines TRBV7-9 with TRBJ2-4; D gene uncertain. This CDR3 has 14 residues. With 2 bases removed from V and 3 bases from J, the gap between germline ends came to 8 bases. CDR1 is SEHNR and CDR2 is FQNEAQ in the germline V gene (reference sequence). As DNA, the CDR3 is TGTGCCAGCAGCTTAACAGACGGCAAAAACATTCAGTACTTC. It translates to CASSLTDGKNIQYF.

V and J are TRBV15 and TRBJ2-3; 8 bases match TRBD2. V shed 1 base and J 2 bases; nucleotides not matched to a gene: 5. The germline gives CDR1 LNHNV, CDR2 YYDKDF (reference sequence). The CDR3 is 16 amino acids. CDR3 coding DNA: TGTGCCACCAGCAGAGCACAGCGGGAGCTCACAGATACGCAGTATTTT. It translates to CATSRAQRELTDTQYF.

This clonotype was seen only a few times. V usage is TRBV12-3 or TRBV12-4 and J usage is TRBJ1-5; D gene ambiguous. The CDR3 is made up of 14 amino acids. V was trimmed by 4 bases and J by 1 base, leaving 8 bases between them. The CDR3 DNA reads TGTGCCAGCAGTTATCTAGGAAGCAATCAGCCCCAGCATTTT. The encoded protein is CASSYLGSNQPQHF.

This chain joins TRBV5-1 and TRBJ2-7; TRBD2 matches at 8 bases. The length of the CDR3 is 15 residues. With V trimmed by 6 bases and J by 5 bases, 13 bases remained unmatched. Looked up from germline, CDR1 is SGHRS and CDR2 is YFSETQ. CDR3 residues: CASTLLTGGLHEQYF. CDR3 DNA: TGCGCCAGCACATTATTAACGGGGGGGCTCCACGAGCAGTACTTC.

This clonotype showed up just a few times. The chain is built from TRBV7-9 and TRBJ1-1, with 9 bases aligning to TRBD1. The CDR3 contains 14 residues. The trim removed 6 bases at V and 5 bases at J, leaving 7 bases unmatched. The germline CDR1 and CDR2 sequences are SEHNR and FQNEAQ (reference sequence). The CDR3 loop reads CASRSNRGRTEAFF. The CDR3 bases are TGTGCCAGCAGAAGTAACAGGGGGCGGACTGAAGCTTTCTTT.

The genes are TRBV12-3 or TRBV12-4 and TRBJ1-6, with D perhaps matching TRBD1 (6 bases). V lost 7 bases and J lost 10, with 17 bases in between. CDR3 size: 14 residues. The CDR3 bases are TGTGCCAGCACCAGGGACACCCTTGGGTCACCCCTCCACTTT. It translates to CASTRDTLGSPLHF.

This clonotype was seen only a few times. The chain has TRBV7-2 and TRBJ2-3, with TRBD2 matching 7 bases. CDR3 length equals 15 residues. V was pared by 5 bases and J by 2 bases, with 7 bases of the junction left unmatched. Germline V lookup: CDR1 SGHTA, CDR2 FQGNSA. The CDR3 region has the DNA TGTGCCAGCAGCGCGTCCGGGACTAACACAGATACGCAGTATTTT. Residues: CASSASGTNTDTQYF. Complete variable domain (other parts from reference TRBV7-2 and TRBJ2-3): GAGVSQSPSNKVTEKGKDVELRCDPISGHTALYWYRQSLGQGLEFLIYFQGNSAPDKSGLPSDRFSAERTGGSVSTLTIQRTQQEDSAVYLCASSASGTNTDTQYFGPGTRLTVL.

In this sample, this clonotype turned up many times. The chain carries TRBV25-1 and TRBJ2-1; either TRBD1 or TRBD2 may supply D (5 bases each). This CDR3 is 14 amino acids long. The germline V gene encodes CDR1 MGHDK and CDR2 SYGVNS. V was shortened by 2 bases and J by 3 bases, with 8 bases between the two germline ends. The CDR3 region is CASSEGGGYNEQFF. In nucleotides, the CDR3 is TGTGCCAGCAGTGAAGGTGGGGGCTACAATGAGCAGTTCTTC. Looking up the rest from reference TRBV25-1 and TRBJ2-1 gives the full variable domain: EADIYQTPRYLVIGTGKKITLECSQTMGHDKMYWYQQDPGMELHLIHYSYGVNSTEKGDLSSESTVSRIRTEHFPLTLESARPSHTSQYLCASSEGGGYNEQFFGPGTRLTVL.

The chain links TRBV20-1 to TRBJ1-2; no clear D gene. This CDR3 contains 12 residues. V lost 6 bases, J lost 4 bases, and 12 bases lay in between. Germline loops: CDR1 DFQATT, CDR2 SNEGSKA (reference sequence). The CDR3: CSALFRGYGYTF. DNA of the CDR3: TGCAGTGCCCTATTCCGGGGCTATGGCTACACCTTC.

This clonotype was seen many times. J is TRBJ2-1 and V is TRBV20-1; D unresolved. Trimming pared 5 bases from V and 0 bases from J, leaving 11 bases between. The CDR3 is 14 residues long. The V gene's germline CDR1 is DFQATT and CDR2 SNEGSKA (reference sequence). CDR3 DNA: TGCAGTGCTTTCTTGCTTAGCTCCTACAATGAGCAGTTCTTC. Protein product: CSAFLLSSYNEQFF.

V and J are TRBV6-2 or TRBV6-3 and TRBJ2-7; TRBD1 aligns across 8 bases. The CDR3 runs 14 residues. CDR1 MNHEY and CDR2 SVGEGT come from the germline V gene. V trimming: 5 bases; J trimming: 3 bases; junction bases outside the gene matches: 6. CDR3 nucleotides: TGTGCCAGCAGTCCGGACAGGGATCGCTACGAGCAGTACTTC. This codes for CASSPDRDRYEQYF.

This clonotype was seen more than once but under ten times. This chain links TRBV7-2 with TRBJ2-6; D unclear. CDR3 length equals 17 residues. V lost 2 bases, J lost 1 base, and 12 bases lay in between. The germline V gene has CDR1 SGHTA and CDR2 FQGNSA. The CDR3: CASSLLVFASGANVLTF. The CDR3 nucleotides read TGTGCCAGCAGCTTACTGGTCTTCGCTTCTGGGGCCAACGTCCTGACTTTC.

The genes are TRBV15 and TRBJ2-7, with 8 bases aligning to TRBD1. This CDR3 comprises 15 residues. The trim removed 1 base at V and 2 bases at J, leaving 4 bases unmatched. Germline lookup yields CDR1 LNHNV and CDR2 YYDKDF (reference sequence). CDR3 sequence: CATSRGQGPTYEQYF. DNA of the CDR3: TGTGCCACCAGCAGAGGACAGGGGCCCACCTACGAGCAGTACTTC.

This clonotype was recorded at least ten times. This chain uses TRBV15 with TRBJ2-1; possibly TRBD2 for D (6 bases). The CDR3 is 16 residues long. Deletions cut 5 bases from V and 12 bases from J, with 26 bases between. The germline V gene has CDR1 LNHNV and CDR2 YYDKDF (reference sequence). The CDR3 region has the DNA TGTGCCACCAGCGGTAGTCTCAGTGGCGGGCTAGCGTGGCAGTTCTTC. Its protein product is CATSGSLSGGLAWQFF. Variable domain in full (rest from reference TRBV15 and TRBJ2-1): DAMVIQNPRYQVTQFGKPVTLSCSQTLNHNVMYWYQQKSSQAPKLLFHYYDKDFNNEADTPDNFQSRRPNTSFCFLDIRSPGLGDTAMYLCATSGSLSGGLAWQFFGPGTRLTVL.

This chain joins TRBV9 and TRBJ2-6; tentatively, D is TRBD1 (6 bases). Germline CDR1 reads SGDLS; CDR2 reads YYNGEE. The length of the CDR3 is 19 residues. Between the trimmed V and J ends, which lost 0 bases and 0 bases, there was a span of 16 bases. In DNA form, the CDR3 reads TGTGCCAGCAGCGTAGGCGCAGGGGTTTATAGCTCTGGGGCCAACGTCCTGACTTTC. Protein: CASSVGAGVYSSGANVLTF.

The chain recombines TRBV11-2 with TRBJ2-3, with 8 bases identical to TRBD2. Losses at the gene ends were 5 bases for V and 5 bases for J; bases not matched to a gene: 12. CDR1 and CDR2 (germline): SGHAT, FQNNGV. The CDR3 length is 16 residues. CDR3 bases: TGTGCCAGCAGCGCTGAACCGGGACTAGGCTTAGATACGCAGTATTTT. It codes for CASSAEPGLGLDTQYF.

Ten or more counts support this clonotype. One end of the junction varies from germline; a read error may be responsible. J is TRBJ2-7 and V is TRBV5-1; D possibly corresponds to TRBD2 (6 bases). Germline V gene data show CDR1 as SGHRS and CDR2 as YFSETQ. The CDR3 contains 13 residues. CDR3 amino acids: CASSLAAGYEQYF. CDR3 nucleotide sequence: TGTGCCAGCAGCTTAGCGGCGGGCTACGAGCAGTACTTC.

This chain joins TRBV20-1 and TRBJ2-3, with 10 positions matching TRBD2. With 0 bases clipped from V and 3 bases from J, the junction kept 9 bases outside the gene matches. The CDR3 consists of 17 residues. Germline CDR1 DFQATT, CDR2 SNEGSKA (reference sequence). The CDR3 here is CSARDSTGTSVTDTQYF. The CDR3 DNA reads TGCAGTGCTAGAGACTCGACCGGGACTAGCGTTACAGATACGCAGTATTTT.